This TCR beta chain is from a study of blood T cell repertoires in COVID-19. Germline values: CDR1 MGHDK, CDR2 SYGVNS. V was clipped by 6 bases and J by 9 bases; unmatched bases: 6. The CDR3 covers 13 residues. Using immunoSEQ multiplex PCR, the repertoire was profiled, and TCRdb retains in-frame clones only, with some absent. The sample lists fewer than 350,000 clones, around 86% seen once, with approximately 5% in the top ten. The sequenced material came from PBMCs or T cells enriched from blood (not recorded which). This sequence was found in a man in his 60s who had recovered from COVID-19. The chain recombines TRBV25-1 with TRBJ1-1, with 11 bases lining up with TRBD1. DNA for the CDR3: TGTGCCAGCAGCCAAGGACAGGGGGCAAAAGCTTTCTTT. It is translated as CASSQGQGAKAFF.